These T cell receptor beta chains were read from a single sample in a study of blood T cell repertoires in COVID-19. TCRdb's copy holds only in-frame clones and misses some; the assay was immunoSEQ multiplex PCR. The sample contains about 190,000 clones, around 77% of which appear only once. The sample comprised peripheral blood. The receptors originated from a man in his sixties with active or convalescent COVID-19. Both conserved end residues are part of each CDR3. D genes are given only for firm matches. Only part of the rows carry a size: once, few, many, or a class if the clone is expanded.

j_call v_call cdr3_length d_call clone_size cdr3_nt cdr3_aa
TRBJ1-1 TRBV6-5 13 . . TGTGCCAGCAGTTTTGACAAGAACACTGAAGCTTTCTTT CASSFDKNTEAFF
TRBJ1-2 TRBV7-2 15 . . TGTGCCAGCAGCTTTGAGGGCGGGACTCTCTATGGCTACACCTTC CASSFEGGTLYGYTF
TRBJ1-2 TRBV24-1 16 . . TGTGCCACCAGTGACCACGGACCCGGAGGCGGCTATGGCTACACCTTC CATSDHGPGGGYGYTF
TRBJ2-1 TRBV28 17 TRBD2 . TGTGCCAGCGGCGAACTAGCGGGCTATGAGGAACACAATGAGCAGTTCTTC CASGELAGYEEHNEQFF
TRBJ2-3 TRBV29-1 16 TRBD2 . TGCAGCGTTGAACCCTTCGGGGGGTATACCACAGATACGCAGTATTTT CSVEPFGGYTTDTQYF
TRBJ2-3 TRBV7-2 14 . . TGTGCCAGCAGCTGGGGGACTAGCACAGATACGCAGTATTTT CASSWGTSTDTQYF
TRBJ2-5 TRBV27 13 . . TGTGCCAGCAGTTTCTCCCGCCAAGAGACCCAGTACTTC CASSFSRQETQYF
TRBJ2-7 TRBV7-8 15 TRBD2 . TGTGCCAGCAGCTTGGTACTAGCGGGAGGGGGAGAGCAGTACTTC CASSLVLAGGGEQYF
TRBJ2-5 TRBV28 13 TRBD2 . TGTGCCAGCAGGACCCGGGGGGAGGAGACCCAGTACTTC CASRTRGEETQYF
TRBJ2-6 TRBV19 15 . . TGTGCCAGTAGTAATGAAGCTGCTGGGGCCAACGTCCTGACTTTC CASSNEAAGANVLTF
TRBJ2-2 TRBV21-1 16 . . TGTGCCAGCAGCGCCTCAGGGGCCGGGGAAACCGGGGAGCTGTTTTTT CASSASGAGETGELFF
TRBJ2-1 TRBV28 15 TRBD2 once TGTGCCAGCAGTCCCGAGGGACTAGCATTCAATGAGCAGTTCTTC CASSPEGLAFNEQFF
TRBJ1-5 TRBV27 15 TRBD1 . TGTGCCAGCAGTTCTACCGGGACAGTGAATCAGCCCCAGCATTTT CASSSTGTVNQPQHF
TRBJ2-2 TRBV24-1 12 . many TGTGCCACCAGTGATTACACAGGGGAGCTGTTTTTT CATSDYTGELFF
TRBJ1-5 TRBV20-1 15 TRBD1 . TGCAGTGCTAGTGGACAGGGGAGGGCCGGGCAGCCCCAGCATTTT CSASGQGRAGQPQHF
TRBJ2-3 TRBV6-1 13 TRBD1 . TGTGCCAGCACGGGACAGGGGTCAGATACGCAGTATTTT CASTGQGSDTQYF
TRBJ1-5 TRBV27 14 . . TGTGCCAGCAGTTTGTGGCAGGGCAATCAGCCCCAGCATTTT CASSLWQGNQPQHF
TRBJ2-3 TRBV9 13 . . TGTGCCAGCAGCTTCCGAGGAACAGATACGCAGTATTTT CASSFRGTDTQYF
TRBJ2-5 TRBV29-1 15 TRBD1 . TGCAGCGTTCAGGGGACAGGTCTTACCGCGGAGACCCAGTACTTC CSVQGTGLTAETQYF
TRBJ1-2 TRBV24-1 17 TRBD1 . TGTGCCACCAGTGATTTTTCCCCGGGACAGGGGGACTATGGCTACACCTTC CATSDFSPGQGDYGYTF
TRBJ1-2 TRBV5-4 16 TRBD1 . TGTGCCAGCAGCTTGGCCCCCGGGACAGGGTCCTACGGCTACACCTTC CASSLAPGTGSYGYTF
TRBJ1-5 TRBV6-5 12 . . TGTGCCAGCAATACGGGGGGGCGGGCCCAGCATTTT CASNTGGRAQHF
TRBJ1-5 TRBV20-1 11 . once TGCAGTGCAGCGGGCAGGTCGCCCCAGCATTTT CSAAGRSPQHF
TRBJ2-1 TRBV11-3 11 . . TGTGCCAGCAGCTCCAACAATGAGCAGTTCTTC CASSSNNEQFF
TRBJ1-6 TRBV5-6 15 . few TGTGCCAGCAGAGACAGGAGCTCCTATAATTCACCCCTCCACTTT CASRDRSSYNSPLHF
TRBJ1-4 TRBV28 15 TRBD1 . TGTGCCAGCAGTCCGTCCGGGACAGGCCCTGAAAAACTGTTTTTT CASSPSGTGPEKLFF
TRBJ2-1 TRBV19 15 TRBD2 . TGTGCCAGTAGTATAGATAGAGCGGGAGTGAGCGAGCAGTTCTTC CASSIDRAGVSEQFF
TRBJ2-3 TRBV7-2 14 . . TGTGCCAGCAGCCCAAGCGGGTACACAGATACGCAGTATTTT CASSPSGYTDTQYF
TRBJ2-5 TRBV3-1/TRBV3-2 15 TRBD2 . TGTGCCAGCAGCCATTTCGGGGGGGGACAAGAGACCCAGTACTTC CASSHFGGGQETQYF
TRBJ2-2 TRBV2 14 TRBD1 . TGTGCCAGCAGCCGGGACAGGAACACCGGGGAGCTGTTTTTT CASSRDRNTGELFF
TRBJ1-1 TRBV25-1 16 . . TGTGCCAGCAGTGAATTAGGGGTATGGGGAAACACTGAAGCTTTCTTT CASSELGVWGNTEAFF
TRBJ2-7 TRBV7-9 12 . few TGTGCCAGCAGCTTAACAGGAAACGAGCAGTACTTC CASSLTGNEQYF
TRBJ2-7 TRBV5-4 15 TRBD2 . TGTGCCAGCAGCATCTCAAGCGGGAGTTACTACGAGCAGTACTTC CASSISSGSYYEQYF
TRBJ2-6 TRBV5-4 17 TRBD2 . TGTGCCAGCAGCTTGAAAGCGGGAGGGTCTGGGGCCAACGTCCTGACTTTC CASSLKAGGSGANVLTF
TRBJ2-3 TRBV24-1 15 TRBD2 . TGTGCCACCAGTGATTTGGGACTAGCGGGACCGGTGCAGTATTTT CATSDLGLAGPVQYF